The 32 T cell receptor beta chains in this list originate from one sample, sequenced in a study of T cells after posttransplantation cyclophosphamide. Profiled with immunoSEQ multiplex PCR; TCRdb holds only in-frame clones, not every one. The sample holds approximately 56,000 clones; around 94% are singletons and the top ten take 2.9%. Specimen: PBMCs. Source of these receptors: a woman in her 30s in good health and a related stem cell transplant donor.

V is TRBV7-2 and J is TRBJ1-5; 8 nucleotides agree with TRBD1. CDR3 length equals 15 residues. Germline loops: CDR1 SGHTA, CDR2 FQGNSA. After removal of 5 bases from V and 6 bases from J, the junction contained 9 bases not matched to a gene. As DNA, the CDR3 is TGTGCCAGCAGCCCTGGGACAGGAGGGAGTCAGCCCCAGCATTTT. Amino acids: CASSPGTGGSQPQHF. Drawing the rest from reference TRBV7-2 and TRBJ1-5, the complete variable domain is GAGVSQSPSNKVTEKGKDVELRCDPISGHTALYWYRQSLGQGLEFLIYFQGNSAPDKSGLPSDRFSAERTGGSVSTLTIQRTQQEDSAVYLCASSPGTGGSQPQHFGDGTRLSIL.

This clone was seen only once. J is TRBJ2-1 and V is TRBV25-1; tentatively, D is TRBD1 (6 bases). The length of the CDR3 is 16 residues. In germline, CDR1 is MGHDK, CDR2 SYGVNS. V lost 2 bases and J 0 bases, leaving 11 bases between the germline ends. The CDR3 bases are TGTGCCAGCAGTGAAGTCGACAGGAGCTCCTACAATGAGCAGTTCTTC. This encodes CASSEVDRSSYNEQFF.

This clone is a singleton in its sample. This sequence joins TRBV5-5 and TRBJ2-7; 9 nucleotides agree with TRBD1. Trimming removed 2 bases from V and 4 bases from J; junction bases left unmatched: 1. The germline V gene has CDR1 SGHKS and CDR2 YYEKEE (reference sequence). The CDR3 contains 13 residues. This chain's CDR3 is CASSLQGAYEQYF. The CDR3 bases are TGTGCCAGCAGCTTACAGGGGGCTTACGAGCAGTACTTC.

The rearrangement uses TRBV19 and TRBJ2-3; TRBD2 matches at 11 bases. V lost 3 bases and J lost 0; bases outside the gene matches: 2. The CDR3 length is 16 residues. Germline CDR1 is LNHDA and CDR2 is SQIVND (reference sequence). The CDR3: CASSISSGGSTDTQYF. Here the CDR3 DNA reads TGTGCCAGTAGTATTTCTAGCGGGGGGAGCACAGATACGCAGTATTTT.

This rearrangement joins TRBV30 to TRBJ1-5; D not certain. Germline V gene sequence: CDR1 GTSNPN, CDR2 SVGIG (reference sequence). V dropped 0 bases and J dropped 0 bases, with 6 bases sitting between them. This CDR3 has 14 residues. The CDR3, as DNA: TGTGCCTGGAGTGTACAAAGTAGCAATCAGCCCCAGCATTTT. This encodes CAWSVQSSNQPQHF.

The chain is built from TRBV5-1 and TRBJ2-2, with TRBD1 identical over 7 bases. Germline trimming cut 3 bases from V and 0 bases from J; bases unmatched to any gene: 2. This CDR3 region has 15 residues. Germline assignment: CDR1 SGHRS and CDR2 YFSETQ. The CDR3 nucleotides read TGCGCCAGCAGCTCGACAGGGTCGAACACCGGGGAGCTGTTTTTT. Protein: CASSSTGSNTGELFF.

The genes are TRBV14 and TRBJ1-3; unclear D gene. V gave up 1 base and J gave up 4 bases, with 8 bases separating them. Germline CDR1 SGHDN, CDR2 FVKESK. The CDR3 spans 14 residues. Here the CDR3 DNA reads TGTGCCAGCAGCCAAGGACTAGGCGGAAACACCATATATTTT. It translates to CASSQGLGGNTIYF.

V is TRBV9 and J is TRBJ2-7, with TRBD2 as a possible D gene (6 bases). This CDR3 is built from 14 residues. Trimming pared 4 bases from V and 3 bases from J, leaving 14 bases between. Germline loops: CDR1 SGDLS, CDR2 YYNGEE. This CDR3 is CASSPRGRDYEQYF. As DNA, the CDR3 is TGTGCCAGCAGCCCGCGGGGCAGGGACTACGAGCAGTACTTC.

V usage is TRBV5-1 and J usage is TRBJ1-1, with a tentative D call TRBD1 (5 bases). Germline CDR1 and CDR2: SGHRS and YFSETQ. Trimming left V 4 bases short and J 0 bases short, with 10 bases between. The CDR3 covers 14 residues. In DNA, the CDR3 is TGCGCCAGCAGCATTGACAGCATGAACACTGAAGCTTTCTTT. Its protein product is CASSIDSMNTEAFF.

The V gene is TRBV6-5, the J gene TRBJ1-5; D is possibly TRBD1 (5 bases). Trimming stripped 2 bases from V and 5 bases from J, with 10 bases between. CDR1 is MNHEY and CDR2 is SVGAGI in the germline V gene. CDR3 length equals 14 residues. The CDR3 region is CASSYGGFDQPQHF. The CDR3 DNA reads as TGTGCCAGCAGTTACGGGGGGTTCGATCAGCCCCAGCATTTT.

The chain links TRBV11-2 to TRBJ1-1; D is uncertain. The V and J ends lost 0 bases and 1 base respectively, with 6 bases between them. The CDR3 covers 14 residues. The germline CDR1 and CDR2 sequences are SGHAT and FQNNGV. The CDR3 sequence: CASSLEQKNTEAFF. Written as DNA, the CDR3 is TGTGCCAGCAGCTTAGAACAGAAGAACACTGAAGCTTTCTTT.

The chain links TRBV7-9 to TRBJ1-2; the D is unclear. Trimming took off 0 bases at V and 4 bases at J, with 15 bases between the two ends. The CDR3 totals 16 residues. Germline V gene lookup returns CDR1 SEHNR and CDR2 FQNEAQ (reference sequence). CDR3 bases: TGTGCCAGCAGCTTAGCGGTTGGTTCAAGCTCCTATGGCTACACCTTC. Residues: CASSLAVGSSSYGYTF.

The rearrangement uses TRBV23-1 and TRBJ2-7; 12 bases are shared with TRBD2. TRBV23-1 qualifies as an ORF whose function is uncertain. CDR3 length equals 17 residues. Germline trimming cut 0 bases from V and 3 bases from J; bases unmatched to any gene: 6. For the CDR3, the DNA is TGCGCCAGCAGTCAATCACGGACTAGCGGGGAAATCTACGAGCAGTACTTC. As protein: CASSQSRTSGEIYEQYF.

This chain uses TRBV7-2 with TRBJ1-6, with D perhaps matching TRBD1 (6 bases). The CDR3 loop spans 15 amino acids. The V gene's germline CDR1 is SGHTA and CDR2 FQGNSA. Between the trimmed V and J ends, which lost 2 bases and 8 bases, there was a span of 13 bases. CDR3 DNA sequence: TGTGCCAGCAGCTTAAGAGGGGGTGGTTATTCACCCCTCCACTTT. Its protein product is CASSLRGGGYSPLHF.

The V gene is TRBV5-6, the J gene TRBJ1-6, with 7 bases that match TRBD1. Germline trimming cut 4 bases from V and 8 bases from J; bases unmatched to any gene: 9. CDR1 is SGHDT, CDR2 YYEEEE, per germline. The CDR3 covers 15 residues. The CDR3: CASSLDDREYSPLHF. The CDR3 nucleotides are TGTGCCAGCAGCCTAGACGACAGGGAATATTCACCCCTCCACTTT.

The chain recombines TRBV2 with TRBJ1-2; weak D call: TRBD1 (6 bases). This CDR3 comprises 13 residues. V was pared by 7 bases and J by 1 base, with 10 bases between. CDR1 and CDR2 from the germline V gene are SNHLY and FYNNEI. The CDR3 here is CASKGQSNYGYTF. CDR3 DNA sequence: TGTGCCAGCAAAGGACAGAGTAACTATGGCTACACCTTC.

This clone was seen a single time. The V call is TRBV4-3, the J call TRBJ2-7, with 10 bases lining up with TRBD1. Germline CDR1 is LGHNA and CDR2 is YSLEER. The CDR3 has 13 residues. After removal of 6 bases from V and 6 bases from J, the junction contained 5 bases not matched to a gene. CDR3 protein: CASSLDRGSEQYF. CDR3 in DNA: TGCGCCAGCAGTCTGGACAGGGGGAGCGAGCAGTACTTC.

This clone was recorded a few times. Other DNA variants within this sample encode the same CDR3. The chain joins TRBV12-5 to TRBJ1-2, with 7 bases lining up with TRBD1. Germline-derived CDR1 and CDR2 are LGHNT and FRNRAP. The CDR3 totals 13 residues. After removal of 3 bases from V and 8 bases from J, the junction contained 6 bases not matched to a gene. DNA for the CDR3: TGTGCTAGTGGTTTCGGTCAGGGGGGCGGCTACACCTTC. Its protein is CASGFGQGGGYTF.

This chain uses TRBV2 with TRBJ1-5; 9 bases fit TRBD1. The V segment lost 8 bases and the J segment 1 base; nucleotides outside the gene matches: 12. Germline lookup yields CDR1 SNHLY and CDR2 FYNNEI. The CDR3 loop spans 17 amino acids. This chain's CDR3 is CASSGTGSTRSNQPQHF. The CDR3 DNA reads TGTGCCAGCTCCGGGACAGGGAGCACTCGGAGCAATCAGCCCCAGCATTTT.

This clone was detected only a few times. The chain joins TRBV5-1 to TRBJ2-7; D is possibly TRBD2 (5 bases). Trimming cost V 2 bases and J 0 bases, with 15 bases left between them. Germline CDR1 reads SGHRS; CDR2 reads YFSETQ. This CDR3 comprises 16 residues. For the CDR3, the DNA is TGCGCCAGCAGCTTATCCCGGGGTTTAAGCTCCTACGAGCAGTACTTC. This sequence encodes CASSLSRGLSSYEQYF.

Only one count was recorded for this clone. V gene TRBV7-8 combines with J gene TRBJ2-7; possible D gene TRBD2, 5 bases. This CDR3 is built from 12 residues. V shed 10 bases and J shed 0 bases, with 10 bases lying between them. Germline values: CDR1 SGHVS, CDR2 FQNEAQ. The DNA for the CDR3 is TGTGCCACCGGCGGGTTCTCCTACGAGCAGTACTTC. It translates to CATGGFSYEQYF.

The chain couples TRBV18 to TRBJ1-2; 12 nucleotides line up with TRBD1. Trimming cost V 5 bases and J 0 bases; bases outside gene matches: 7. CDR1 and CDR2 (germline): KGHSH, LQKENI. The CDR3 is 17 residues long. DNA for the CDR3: TGTGCCAGCTCAAAAGGGACAGGGGGCCGAGCTAACTATGGCTACACCTTC. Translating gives CASSKGTGGRANYGYTF.

CDR3 coding DNA: TGCAGTGGAACAGGAAACTATGGCTACACCTTC. Protein product: CSGTGNYGYTF. This rearrangement joins TRBV20-1 to TRBJ1-2; possibly TRBD1 for D (5 bases). Germline V lookup: CDR1 DFQATT, CDR2 SNEGSKA (reference sequence). The CDR3 loop spans 11 amino acids. Trimming cost V 7 bases and J 2 bases, with 8 bases left between them.

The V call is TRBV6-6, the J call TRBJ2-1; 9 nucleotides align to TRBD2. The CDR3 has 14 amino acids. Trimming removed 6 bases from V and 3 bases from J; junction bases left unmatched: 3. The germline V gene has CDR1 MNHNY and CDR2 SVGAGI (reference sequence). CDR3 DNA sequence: TGTGCCAGCAGGGTAGCGGGGGACTACAATGAGCAGTTCTTC. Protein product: CASRVAGDYNEQFF.

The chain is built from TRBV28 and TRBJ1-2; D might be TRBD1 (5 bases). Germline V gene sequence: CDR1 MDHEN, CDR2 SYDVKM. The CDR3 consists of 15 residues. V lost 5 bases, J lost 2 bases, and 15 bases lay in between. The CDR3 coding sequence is TGTGCCAGCAGTCTACCCAACAGGAGAAACTATGGCTACACCTTC. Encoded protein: CASSLPNRRNYGYTF.

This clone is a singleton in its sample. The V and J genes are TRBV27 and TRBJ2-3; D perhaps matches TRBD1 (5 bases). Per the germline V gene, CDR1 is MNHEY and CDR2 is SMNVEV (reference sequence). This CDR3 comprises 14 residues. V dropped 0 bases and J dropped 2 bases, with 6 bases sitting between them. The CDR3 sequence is CASSLSDNTDTQYF. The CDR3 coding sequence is TGTGCCAGCAGTTTATCGGACAACACAGATACGCAGTATTTT.

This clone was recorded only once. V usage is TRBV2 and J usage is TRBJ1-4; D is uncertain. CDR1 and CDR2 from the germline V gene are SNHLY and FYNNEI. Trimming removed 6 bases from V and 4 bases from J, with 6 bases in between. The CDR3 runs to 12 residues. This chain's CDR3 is CASRQLNEKLFF. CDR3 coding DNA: TGTGCCAGCAGACAGCTTAATGAAAAACTGTTTTTT.

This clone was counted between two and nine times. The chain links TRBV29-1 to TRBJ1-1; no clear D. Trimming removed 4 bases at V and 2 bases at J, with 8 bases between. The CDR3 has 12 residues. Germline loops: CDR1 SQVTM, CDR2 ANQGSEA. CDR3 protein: CSVAHINTEAFF. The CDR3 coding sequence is TGCAGCGTTGCCCACATTAACACTGAAGCTTTCTTT.

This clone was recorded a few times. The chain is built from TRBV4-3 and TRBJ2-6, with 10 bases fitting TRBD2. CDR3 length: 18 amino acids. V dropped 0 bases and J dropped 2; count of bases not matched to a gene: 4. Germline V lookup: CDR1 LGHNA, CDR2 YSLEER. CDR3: CASSQDPAGGTGANVLTF. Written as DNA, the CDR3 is TGCGCCAGCAGCCAAGATCCAGCGGGGGGGACTGGGGCCAACGTCCTGACTTTC.

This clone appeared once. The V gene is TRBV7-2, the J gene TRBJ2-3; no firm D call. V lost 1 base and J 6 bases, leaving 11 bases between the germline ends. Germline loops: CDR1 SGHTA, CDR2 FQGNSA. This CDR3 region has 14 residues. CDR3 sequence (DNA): TGTGCCAGCAGCTTAGTAGTCGGGTTGGATACGCAGTATTTT. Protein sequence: CASSLVVGLDTQYF.

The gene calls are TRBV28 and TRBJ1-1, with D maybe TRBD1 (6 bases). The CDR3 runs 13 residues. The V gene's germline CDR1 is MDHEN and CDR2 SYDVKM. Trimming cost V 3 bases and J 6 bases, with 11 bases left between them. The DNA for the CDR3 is TGTGCCAGCAGTTTGGATGGGGGCTCTGAAGCTTTCTTT. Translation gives CASSLDGGSEAFF.

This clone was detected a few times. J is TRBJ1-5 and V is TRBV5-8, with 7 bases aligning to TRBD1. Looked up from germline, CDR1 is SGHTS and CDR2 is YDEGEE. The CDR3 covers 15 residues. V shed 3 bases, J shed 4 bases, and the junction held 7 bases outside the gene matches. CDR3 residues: CASSWGQNLNQPQHF. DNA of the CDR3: TGTGCCAGCAGCTGGGGACAGAATCTAAATCAGCCCCAGCATTTT.